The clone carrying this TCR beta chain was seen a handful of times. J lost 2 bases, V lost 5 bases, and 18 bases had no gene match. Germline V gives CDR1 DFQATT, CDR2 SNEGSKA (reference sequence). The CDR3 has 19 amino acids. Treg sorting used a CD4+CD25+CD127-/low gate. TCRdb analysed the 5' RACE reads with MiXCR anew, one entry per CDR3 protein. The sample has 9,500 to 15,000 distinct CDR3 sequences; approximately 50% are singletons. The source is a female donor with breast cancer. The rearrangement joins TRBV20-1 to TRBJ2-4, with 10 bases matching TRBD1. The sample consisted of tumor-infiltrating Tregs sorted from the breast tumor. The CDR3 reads CSACDRDRGTQVSKNIQYF. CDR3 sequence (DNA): TGCAGTGCTTGCGACCGGGACAGGGGAACGCAAGTCTCCAAAAACATTCAGTACTTC.